The present entry profiles one T cell receptor beta chain with its context. This entry is derived from a study of cytomegalovirus exposure and HLA in healthy donors. Sequenced by immunoSEQ multiplex PCR; TCRdb stores in-frame clones only, minus some. The sample lists 200,000 to 250,000 clones; roughly 84% were seen once. This CDR3 comprises 12 residues. CDR1 and CDR2 (germline): SQVTM, ANQGSEA. The V gene end was trimmed by 7 bases and the J gene end by 2 bases; junction bases not matched to a gene: 5. The specimen sequenced was PBMCs. This receptor was taken from a woman between 18 and 29 years old in good health and CMV-seropositive. This rearrangement joins TRBV29-1 to TRBJ2-7, with 7 nucleotides matching TRBD2. This CDR3 is CSGLAGPYEQYF. The CDR3, as DNA: TGCAGCGGCTTAGCGGGCCCCTACGAGCAGTACTTC.